The 10 T cell receptor beta chains below all came from one sample that was sequenced in a study of blood T cell repertoires in COVID-19. Measured with immunoSEQ multiplex PCR; TCRdb has only the in-frame clones, and not every one. The table has some 40,000 clones, approximately 75% seen once. Input material: peripheral blood. Every receptor here comes from a human donor in a cohort sampled during active or convalescent COVID-19. The donor label of this sample is uncertain.

The V and J genes are TRBV5-1 and TRBJ2-2, with D possibly matching TRBD2 (5 bases). Trimming shortened V by 1 base and J by 0 bases, and 7 bases separated the two germline ends. Germline V gene lookup returns CDR1 SGHRS and CDR2 YFSETQ. CDR3 length: 15 amino acids. CDR3 sequence (DNA): TGCGCCAGCAGCTTGCGAGGGCCGAACACCGGGGAGCTGTTTTTT. Its translation is CASSLRGPNTGELFF.

There are a few counts of this clone. The chain has TRBV9 and TRBJ2-7; TRBD1 matches 8 bases. CDR1 and CDR2 (germline): SGDLS, YYNGEE. Losses at the gene ends were 5 bases for V and 2 bases for J; bases not matched to a gene: 9. CDR3 length equals 15 residues. The CDR3 nucleotides read TGTGCCAGCAGTCCGACAGGGGACCCGACCTACGAGCAGTACTTC. It translates to CASSPTGDPTYEQYF.

This chain links TRBV5-1 with TRBJ2-3, with D possibly being TRBD2 (6 bases). This CDR3 comprises 16 residues. Trimming cost V 5 bases and J 4 bases, with 20 bases left between them. Germline assignment: CDR1 SGHRS and CDR2 YFSETQ. DNA of the CDR3: TGCGCCAGCAGTTCCGGCCGCCGAGGAGGGGCAGATACGCAGTATTTT. As protein: CASSSGRRGGADTQYF.

This rearrangement joins TRBV30 to TRBJ1-5; TRBD1 matches 8 bases. Germline CDR1 is GTSNPN and CDR2 is SVGIG (reference sequence). The CDR3 runs to 14 residues. V was clipped by 2 bases and J by 7 bases; unmatched bases: 7. DNA of the CDR3: TGTGCCTGGAGTCCCCCCGGACAGGGACAGCCCCAGCATTTT. Translation gives CAWSPPGQGQPQHF.

The V and J genes are TRBV2 and TRBJ2-7; 8 nucleotides align to TRBD2. In germline, CDR1 is SNHLY, CDR2 FYNNEI. The CDR3 sequence is 15 residues long. With 5 bases clipped from V and 2 bases from J, the junction kept 8 bases outside the gene matches. In DNA form, the CDR3 reads TGTGCCAGCAGTTTCTCCACTAGCGGCACCTACGAGCAGTACTTC. It is translated as CASSFSTSGTYEQYF.

The chain has TRBV5-6 and TRBJ1-2; 7 nucleotides align to TRBD1. The CDR3 sequence is 13 residues long. Per germline, CDR1 SGHDT and CDR2 YYEEEE. J lost 8 bases, V lost 5 bases, and 9 bases had no gene match. The CDR3 sequence is CASRARGVGGYTF. CDR3 coding DNA: TGTGCCAGCAGAGCCAGGGGGGTAGGCGGCTACACCTTC. Full variable domain (remainder filled in from reference TRBV5-6 and TRBJ1-2): DAGVTQSPTHLIKTRGQQVTLRCSPKSGHDTVSWYQQALGQGPQFIFQYYEEEERQRGNFPDRFSGHQFPNYSSELNVNALLLGDSALYLCASRARGVGGYTFGSGTRLTVV.

The chain links TRBV19 to TRBJ2-7; D gene unclear. Germline V CDR1 and CDR2: LNHDA, SQIVND (reference sequence). CDR3 length equals 14 residues. Trimming cost V 1 base and J 0 bases, with 7 bases left between them. The CDR3 DNA is TGTGCCAGTAGTATAGTTCGGAGCTCCTACGAGCAGTACTTC. It yields the protein CASSIVRSSYEQYF.

The chain recombines TRBV30 with TRBJ2-7; D gene unclear. Trimming removed 2 bases from V and 3 bases from J, with 8 bases in between. Per the germline V gene, CDR1 is GTSNPN and CDR2 is SVGIG (reference sequence). The CDR3 runs to 12 residues. The CDR3 region is CAWSTTLYEQYF. CDR3 in DNA: TGTGCCTGGAGTACGACACTCTACGAGCAGTACTTC.

This chain connects TRBV29-1 to TRBJ2-3, with 13 bases that match TRBD2. CDR3 length: 16 residues. Trimming took 7 bases from V and 4 from J; bases not matched to a gene: 11. In germline, CDR1 is SQVTM, CDR2 ANQGSEA. This CDR3 is CSGTGLAGEGADTQYF. The CDR3 nucleotides read TGCAGCGGAACCGGACTAGCGGGAGAAGGAGCAGATACGCAGTATTTT.

This clone is a singleton in its sample. V usage is TRBV7-2 and J usage is TRBJ1-1, with 8 bases aligning to TRBD1. The length of the CDR3 is 14 residues. Germline assignment: CDR1 SGHTA and CDR2 FQGNSA. After removal of 5 bases from V and 6 bases from J, the junction contained 8 bases not matched to a gene. The CDR3: CASSGRGRVSEAFF. For the CDR3, the DNA is TGTGCCAGCAGCGGCAGGGGGCGCGTATCTGAAGCTTTCTTT.